This T cell receptor beta chain stems from a study of cytomegalovirus exposure and HLA in healthy donors. Study-level background: Caucasian-associated ancestry cluster membership applied to just over 80% of some 400 genotyped donors. Whole-study results and caveats: In an earlier analysis, in approximately 630 donors, most V segments appeared productive either ~87% or ~30% of the time. Common viral pathogens seemed to be connected with several of the most significant clusters, according to a later analysis. Some TCR beta chains (164 of them) were listed as cytomegalovirus-associated.

13 Jbeta primers and 60 Vbeta primers were used for the PCR. The method was immunoSEQ multiplex PCR; TCRdb's version includes in-frame clones alone and lacks a portion of them. The data show 150,000 to 200,000 clones, with less than 90% seen just once and over 4% held by the top ten. The CDR3 length is 13 residues. V gave up 5 bases and J gave up 3 bases, with 11 bases separating them. The germline V gene has CDR1 SGHVS and CDR2 FNYEAQ. A note on this clone: The antigen remains unidentified.

The receptor's source is a man aged 50-59 years in good health and CMV-seropositive. Source material: PBMCs. The chain recombines TRBV7-6 with TRBJ2-7; unclear D gene. The CDR3 DNA follows: TGTGCCAGCAGCCTCAACTTAAACTACGAGCAGTACTTC. This gives the protein CASSLNLNYEQYF.